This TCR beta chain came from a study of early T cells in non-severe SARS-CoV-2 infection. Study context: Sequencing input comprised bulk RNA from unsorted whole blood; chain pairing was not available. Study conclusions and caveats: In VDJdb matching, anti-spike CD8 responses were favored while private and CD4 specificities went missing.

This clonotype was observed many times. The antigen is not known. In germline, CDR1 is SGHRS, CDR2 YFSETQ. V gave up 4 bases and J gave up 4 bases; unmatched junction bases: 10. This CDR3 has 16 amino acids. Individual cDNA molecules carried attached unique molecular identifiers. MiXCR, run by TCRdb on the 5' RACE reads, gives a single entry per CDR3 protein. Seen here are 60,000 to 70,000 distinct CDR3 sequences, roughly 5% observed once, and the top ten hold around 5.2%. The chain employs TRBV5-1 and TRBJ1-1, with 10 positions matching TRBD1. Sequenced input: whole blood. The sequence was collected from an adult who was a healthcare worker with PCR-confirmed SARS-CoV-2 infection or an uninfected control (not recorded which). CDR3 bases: TGCGCCAGCAGCGTGGGACAGGGGAGAATGGGCACTGAAGCTTTCTTT. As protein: CASSVGQGRMGTEAFF.